A selection of T cell receptor beta chains follows, all from one sample in a study of T cells expressing NK-cell markers. From its re-call of the 5' RACE reads, TCRdb lists each CDR3 protein once, without DNA. The listing contains about 540,000 distinct CDR3 sequences. The specimen sequenced was blood T cells: a sorted CD56 or NKG2C T cell subset, CD4+ or CD8+ T cells, or bulk PBMC T cells (not recorded which). These receptor sequences come from a man younger than 30 in good health. CDR3s include the opening cysteine and the closing phenylalanine or tryptophan. The order of the fields is J gene, V gene, CDR3 protein.

J gene: TRBJ1-2
V gene: TRBV9
CDR3 protein: CASSLPRTSANYGYTF

J gene: TRBJ2-7
V gene: TRBV20-1
CDR3 protein: CSARDRSSDRPYEQYF

J gene: TRBJ2-3
V gene: TRBV20-1
CDR3 protein: CSATLALRVAADTQYF

J gene: TRBJ2-1
V gene: TRBV29-1
CDR3 protein: CSGLAGGREQFF

J gene: TRBJ2-3
V gene: TRBV9
CDR3 protein: CASSAHQGADTQYF

J gene: TRBJ2-3
V gene: TRBV20-1
CDR3 protein: CSAARQGLTDTQYF

J gene: TRBJ1-1
V gene: TRBV20-1
CDR3 protein: CSARTRQVTEAFF

J gene: TRBJ1-1
V gene: TRBV7-9
CDR3 protein: CASSLGGRALYTEAFF

J gene: TRBJ2-7
V gene: TRBV4-3
CDR3 protein: CASSQTGAGAAYEQYF

J gene: TRBJ2-3
V gene: TRBV25-1
CDR3 protein: CASSLPYREGTQYF

J gene: TRBJ2-1
V gene: TRBV27
CDR3 protein: CASSKGTSAYNEQFF

J gene: TRBJ2-3
V gene: TRBV28
CDR3 protein: CASSFGWADTQYF

J gene: TRBJ1-3
V gene: TRBV15
CDR3 protein: CATSRDLLWEKGNTIYF

J gene: TRBJ2-1
V gene: TRBV21-1
CDR3 protein: CASSKARGRVVNEQFF

J gene: TRBJ2-3
V gene: TRBV10-3
CDR3 protein: CAIRGIGTGGEDTQYF

J gene: TRBJ2-2
V gene: TRBV21-1
CDR3 protein: CASSIQGGSGELFF

J gene: TRBJ2-3
V gene: TRBV29-1
CDR3 protein: CSVSRGGTQYF

J gene: TRBJ2-4
V gene: TRBV25-1
CDR3 protein: CASRETGVQNIQYF

J gene: TRBJ2-3
V gene: TRBV7-2
CDR3 protein: CASGRGLTASTDTQYF

J gene: TRBJ2-3
V gene: TRBV25-1
CDR3 protein: CASDEGADTQYF

J gene: TRBJ2-1
V gene: TRBV11-3
CDR3 protein: CASSLDGTSYEQFF

J gene: TRBJ2-1
V gene: TRBV5-8
CDR3 protein: CASSTPGLAGLNEQFF

J gene: TRBJ2-1
V gene: TRBV20-1
CDR3 protein: CSTTGGPWGLEQFF

J gene: TRBJ2-6
V gene: TRBV11-2
CDR3 protein: CASSPIPDRVGSGANVLTF

J gene: TRBJ2-7
V gene: TRBV30
CDR3 protein: CAWKGGNYEQYF

J gene: TRBJ2-5
V gene: TRBV20-1
CDR3 protein: CSAMKGVLAGEETQYF

J gene: TRBJ2-6
V gene: TRBV20-1
CDR3 protein: CSAGQGVSGANVLTF

J gene: TRBJ1-1
V gene: TRBV6-1
CDR3 protein: CASRFRKQGRWNTEAFF

J gene: TRBJ2-1
V gene: TRBV12-3/TRBV12-4
CDR3 protein: CASSLKGDGEQFF

J gene: TRBJ2-1
V gene: TRBV7-9
CDR3 protein: CASSYQGDNEQFF

J gene: TRBJ1-1
V gene: TRBV10-3
CDR3 protein: CAIRQANTEAFF

J gene: TRBJ2-1
V gene: TRBV5-4
CDR3 protein: CASSLDSTSGRREQFF

J gene: TRBJ2-3
V gene: TRBV12-3/TRBV12-4
CDR3 protein: CASRPTGFSTDTQYF

J gene: TRBJ2-7
V gene: TRBV7-2
CDR3 protein: CASSTPTASYEQYF

J gene: TRBJ1-4
V gene: TRBV6-6
CDR3 protein: CASRHGSEKLFF

J gene: TRBJ2-5
V gene: TRBV6-1
CDR3 protein: CATGGRGGETQYF

J gene: TRBJ2-3
V gene: TRBV5-1
CDR3 protein: CASSFDERATDTQYF